This TCR beta chain was profiled in a study of blood T cell repertoires in COVID-19. Study in general: Italy, Spain and the United States were the sources of the convalescent and acute COVID-19 samples. PBMCs, B-cell-depleted T cells, or T cells provided the cDNA or gDNA that made up the material.

This clone was seen only a few times. CDR3 size: 16 residues. CDR1 is SGHKS, CDR2 YYEKEE, per germline (reference sequence). With V trimmed by 4 bases and J by 3 bases, 7 bases remained unmatched. Study processing details: Reference gene primers were amplified, and this amplification served to estimate nucleated cell counts. Produced via immunoSEQ multiplex PCR; TCRdb's table is partial and in-frame only. That table supplies the V and J calls and clone size; D and trimming were determined from the DNA. The table has about 58,000 clones, around 89% seen once. V gene TRBV5-5 combines with J gene TRBJ1-3; 10 bases match TRBD1. The sequenced sample was peripheral blood. The TCR was taken from a man aged 60-69 years with active COVID-19. The CDR3 DNA sequence: TGTGCCAGCAGCGTCCGACAGGGGGCATATGGAAACACCATATATTTT. Translating it yields CASSVRQGAYGNTIYF.